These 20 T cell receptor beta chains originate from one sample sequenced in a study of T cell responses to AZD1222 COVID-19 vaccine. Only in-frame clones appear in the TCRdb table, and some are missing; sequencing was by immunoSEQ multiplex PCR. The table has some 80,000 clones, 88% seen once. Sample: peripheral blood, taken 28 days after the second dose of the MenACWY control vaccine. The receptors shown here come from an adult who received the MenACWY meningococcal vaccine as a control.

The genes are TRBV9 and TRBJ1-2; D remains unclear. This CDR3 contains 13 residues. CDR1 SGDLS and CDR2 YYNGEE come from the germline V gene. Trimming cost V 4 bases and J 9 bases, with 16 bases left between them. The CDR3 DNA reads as TGTGCCAGCAGCCCGGTCGGGGTTTCAAGCTACACCTTC. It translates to CASSPVGVSSYTF.

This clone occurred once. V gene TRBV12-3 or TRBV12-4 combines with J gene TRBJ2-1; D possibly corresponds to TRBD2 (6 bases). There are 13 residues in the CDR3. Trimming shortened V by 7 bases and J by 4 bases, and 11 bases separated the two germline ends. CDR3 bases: TGTGCCAGCAAAGCTAGCGTATACAATGAGCAGTTCTTC. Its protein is CASKASVYNEQFF.

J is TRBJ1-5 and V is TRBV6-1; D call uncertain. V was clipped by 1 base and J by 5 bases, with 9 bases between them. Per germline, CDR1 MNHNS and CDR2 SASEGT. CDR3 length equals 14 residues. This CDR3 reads CASSEVEGYQPQHF. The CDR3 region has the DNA TGTGCCAGCAGTGAAGTGGAAGGGTATCAGCCCCAGCATTTT.

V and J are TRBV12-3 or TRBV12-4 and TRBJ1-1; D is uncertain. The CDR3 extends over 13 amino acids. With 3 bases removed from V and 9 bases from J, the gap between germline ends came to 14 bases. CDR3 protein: CASSLGPKGQAFF. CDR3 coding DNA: TGTGCCAGCAGTTTGGGTCCCAAGGGCCAAGCTTTCTTT.

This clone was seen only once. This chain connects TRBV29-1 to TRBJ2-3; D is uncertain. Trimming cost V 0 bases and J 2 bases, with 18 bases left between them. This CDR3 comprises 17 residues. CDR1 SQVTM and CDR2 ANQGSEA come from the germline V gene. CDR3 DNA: TGCAGCGTTGAAGACCCGCTTGGCACAATCATCACAGATACGCAGTATTTT. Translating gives CSVEDPLGTIITDTQYF.

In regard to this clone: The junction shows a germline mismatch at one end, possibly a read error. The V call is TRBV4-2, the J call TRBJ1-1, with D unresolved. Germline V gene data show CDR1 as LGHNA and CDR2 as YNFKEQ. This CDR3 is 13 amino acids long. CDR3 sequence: CASSQRSDPRGLF. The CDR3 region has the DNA TGTGCCAGCAGCCAGCGGTCGGATCCGCGGGGTCTCTTT.

The CDR3 bases are TGTGCCAGCAGTTTGGGGTATACGGAGACCCAGTACTTC. Amino acid sequence: CASSLGYTETQYF. The chain carries TRBV12-3 or TRBV12-4 and TRBJ2-5; D ambiguous. The CDR3 is 13 amino acids. Trimming pared 3 bases from V and 5 bases from J, leaving 10 bases between.

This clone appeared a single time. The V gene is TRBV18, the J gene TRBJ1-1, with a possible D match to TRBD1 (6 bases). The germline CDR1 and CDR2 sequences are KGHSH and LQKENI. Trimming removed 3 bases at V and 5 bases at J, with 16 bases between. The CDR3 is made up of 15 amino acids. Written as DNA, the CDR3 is TGTGCCAGCTCACCCTCGGCAGGGGCCCAGACTGAAGCTTTCTTT. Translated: CASSPSAGAQTEAFF.

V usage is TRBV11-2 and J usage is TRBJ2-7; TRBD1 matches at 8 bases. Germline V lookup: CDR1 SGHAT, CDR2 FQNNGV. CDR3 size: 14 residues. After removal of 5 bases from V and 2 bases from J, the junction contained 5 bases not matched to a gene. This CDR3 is CASSTAGGPYEQYF. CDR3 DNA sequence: TGTGCCAGCAGCACAGCAGGGGGCCCCTACGAGCAGTACTTC.

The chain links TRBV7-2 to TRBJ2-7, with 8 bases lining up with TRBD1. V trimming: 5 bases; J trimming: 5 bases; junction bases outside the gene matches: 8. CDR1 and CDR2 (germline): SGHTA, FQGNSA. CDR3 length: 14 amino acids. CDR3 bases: TGTGCCAGCAGCCCACGGGACAGGTACCACGAGCAGTACTTC. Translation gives CASSPRDRYHEQYF.

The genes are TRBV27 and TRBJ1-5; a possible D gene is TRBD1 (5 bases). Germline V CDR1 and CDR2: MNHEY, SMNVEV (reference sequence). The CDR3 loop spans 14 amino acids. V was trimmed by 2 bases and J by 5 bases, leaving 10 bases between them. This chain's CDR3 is CASSLLQGHQPQHF. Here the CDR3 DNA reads TGTGCCAGCAGTTTACTTCAGGGTCATCAGCCCCAGCATTTT.

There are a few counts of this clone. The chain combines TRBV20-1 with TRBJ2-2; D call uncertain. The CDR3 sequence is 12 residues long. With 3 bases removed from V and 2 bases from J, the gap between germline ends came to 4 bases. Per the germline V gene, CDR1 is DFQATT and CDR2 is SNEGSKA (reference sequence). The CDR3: CSASVNTGELFF. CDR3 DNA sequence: TGCAGTGCTAGTGTCAACACCGGGGAGCTGTTTTTT.

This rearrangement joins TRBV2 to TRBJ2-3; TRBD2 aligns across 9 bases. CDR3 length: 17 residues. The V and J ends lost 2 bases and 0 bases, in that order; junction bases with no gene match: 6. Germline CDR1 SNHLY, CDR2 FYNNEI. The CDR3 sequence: CASSETLAGASTDTQYF. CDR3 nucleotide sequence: TGTGCCAGCAGTGAAACGTTAGCGGGGGCCAGCACAGATACGCAGTATTTT.

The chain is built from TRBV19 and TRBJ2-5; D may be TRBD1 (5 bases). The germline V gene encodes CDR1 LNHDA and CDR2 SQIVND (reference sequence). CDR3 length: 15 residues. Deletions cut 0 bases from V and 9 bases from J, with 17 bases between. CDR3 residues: CASSIDRAGPRAQYF. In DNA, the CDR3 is TGTGCCAGTAGTATAGATCGGGCAGGACCCAGGGCCCAGTACTTC.

The CDR3 coding sequence is TGTGCCAGCAGCGGAGGATATTACACTGAAGCTTTCTTT. It encodes CASSGGYYTEAFF. The V and J genes are TRBV7-9 and TRBJ1-1; no clear D. Germline V gene sequence: CDR1 SEHNR, CDR2 FQNEAQ (reference sequence). Trimming took off 5 bases at V and 3 bases at J, with 10 bases between the two ends. The CDR3 spans 13 residues.

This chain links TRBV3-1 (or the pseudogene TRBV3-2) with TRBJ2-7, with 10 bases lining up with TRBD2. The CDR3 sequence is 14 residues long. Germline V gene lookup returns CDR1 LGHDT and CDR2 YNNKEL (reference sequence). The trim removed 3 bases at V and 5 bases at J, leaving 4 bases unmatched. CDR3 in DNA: TGTGCCAGCAGCCAGATCGGACTAGCGGACGAGCAGTACTTC. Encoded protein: CASSQIGLADEQYF.

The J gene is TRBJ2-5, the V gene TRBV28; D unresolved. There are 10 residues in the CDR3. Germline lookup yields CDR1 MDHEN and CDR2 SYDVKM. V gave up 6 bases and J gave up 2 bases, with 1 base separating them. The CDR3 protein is CASRQETQYF. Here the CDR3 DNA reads TGTGCCAGCAGGCAAGAGACCCAGTACTTC.

The CDR3 spells CAVRDRVIREQYF. The CDR3 DNA reads TGTGCCGTCCGGGACAGGGTTATTCGGGAGCAGTACTTC. The V gene is TRBV6-5, the J gene TRBJ2-7, with 9 bases that match TRBD1. After removal of 11 bases from V and 7 bases from J, the junction contained 12 bases not matched to a gene. The CDR3 runs 13 residues. CDR1 and CDR2 (germline): MNHEY, SVGAGI.

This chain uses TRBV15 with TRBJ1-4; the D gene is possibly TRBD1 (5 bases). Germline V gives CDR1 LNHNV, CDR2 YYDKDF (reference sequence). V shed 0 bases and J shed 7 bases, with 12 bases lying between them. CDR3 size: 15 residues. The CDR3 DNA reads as TGTGCCACCAGCAGAGAACCGGGGGAGGGTGAAAAACTGTTTTTT. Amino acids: CATSREPGEGEKLFF.

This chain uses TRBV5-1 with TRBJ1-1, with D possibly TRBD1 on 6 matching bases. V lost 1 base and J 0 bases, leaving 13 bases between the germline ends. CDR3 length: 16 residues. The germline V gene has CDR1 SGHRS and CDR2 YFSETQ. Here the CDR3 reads CASSLLIRGVNTEAFF. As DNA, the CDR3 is TGCGCCAGCAGCTTGCTAATCAGGGGAGTGAACACTGAAGCTTTCTTT.